A selection of T cell receptor beta chains follows, all from one sample in a study of cytomegalovirus exposure and HLA in healthy donors. Measured with immunoSEQ multiplex PCR; TCRdb has only the in-frame clones, and not every one. The sample has about 140,000 clones; 80% are singletons. The sample taken for sequencing was PBMCs. These receptors were obtained from a male donor in good health and CMV-seronegative. CDR3s include the opening cysteine and the closing phenylalanine or tryptophan. Fields, in order: V gene, D gene, clone size, J gene, CDR3 DNA, CDR3 protein. The D gene is left open where the match is weak. Only some rows state a clone size, as once, few, many or a class for expanded clones.

>TRBV11-2|.|.|TRBJ1-3
TGTGCCAGCAGCTTAGCGGGGAGTGCAAGAAACACCATATATTTT
CASSLAGSARNTIYF
>TRBV4-1|.|.|TRBJ1-1
TGCGCCAGCAGCCAAGATCCGGGGATCGAAGCTTTCTTT
CASSQDPGIEAFF
>TRBV7-9|.|.|TRBJ1-4
TGTGCCAGCAGCTTAAGTATGCAGACTAATGAAAAACTGTTTTTT
CASSLSMQTNEKLFF
>TRBV29-1|.|.|TRBJ2-1
TGCAGCGTCCCTCTCGGGTCCGGTGAGCAGTTCTTC
CSVPLGSGEQFF
>TRBV29-1|.|.|TRBJ2-7
TGCAGCGTACAAGGGGGTTACTCCTACGAGCAGTACTTC
CSVQGGYSYEQYF
>TRBV7-9|TRBD1|.|TRBJ1-4
TGTGCCAGCAGCCGCCGACAGGGTCAGGGTGAAAAACTGTTTTTT
CASSRRQGQGEKLFF
>TRBV13|TRBD2|.|TRBJ2-2
TGTGCCAGCAGCTTAGCTAGCGGGACCCCACTCCCCGGGGAGCTGTTTTTT
CASSLASGTPLPGELFF
>TRBV5-1|.|.|TRBJ2-3
TGCGCCAGCAGCTTGGATCTAGGCTATACGCAGTATTTT
CASSLDLGYTQYF
>TRBV5-8|TRBD1|.|TRBJ1-5
TGTGCCAGCAGCTCAACCGGACAGGGGGTAAAGGGCAATCAGCCCCAGCATTTT
CASSSTGQGVKGNQPQHF
>TRBV6-6|TRBD1|few|TRBJ1-1
TGTGCCAGCAGCCTAGACAGGGGGAACACTGAAGCTTTCTTT
CASSLDRGNTEAFF
>TRBV7-9|.|.|TRBJ2-3
TGTGCCAGCAGGCCCCGGGGTCCTCATTATACAGATACGCAGTATTTT
CASRPRGPHYTDTQYF
>TRBV4-1|TRBD2|few|TRBJ2-1
TGCGCCAGCAGCCAAAGAAGGGGACTAGCCCCGCAGGAGCAGTTCTTC
CASSQRRGLAPQEQFF
>TRBV28|TRBD1|few|TRBJ2-7
TGTGCCAGCAGTTTTTCTTTGGGACAGACCTACTCCTACGAGCAGTACTTC
CASSFSLGQTYSYEQYF
>TRBV19|.|.|TRBJ1-2
TGTGCCAGCCAGGCGACGGCTAACTATGGCTACACCTTC
CASQATANYGYTF
>TRBV7-8|.|.|TRBJ2-3
TGTGCCAGCAGCTTATTCGGTGCTTCGGGGGTGCAGTATTTT
CASSLFGASGVQYF
>TRBV5-6|.|.|TRBJ1-1
TGTGCCAGCAGCTTGACTATGTCCGGGGGCACTGAAGCTTTCTTT
CASSLTMSGGTEAFF
>TRBV6-1|.|.|TRBJ1-6
TGTGCCAGCAGAACTGGAGGCTCCTATAATTCACCCCTCCACTTT
CASRTGGSYNSPLHF
>TRBV7-2|.|.|TRBJ2-2
TGTGCCAGCAGCTTACAGGGGAGGGGGGCGCTTCGGACCGGGGAGCTGTTTTTT
CASSLQGRGALRTGELFF
>TRBV7-9|TRBD1|.|TRBJ2-7
TGTGCCAGCAGCTCCCGGGACAGGACCTACGAGCAGTACTTC
CASSSRDRTYEQYF
>TRBV10-3|TRBD1|.|TRBJ1-1
TGTGCCATGAAAACAGGGGAATGGTCCACTGAAGCTTTCTTT
CAMKTGEWSTEAFF